This T cell receptor beta chain came from a study of pediatric ulcerative colitis. Study-level background: Disease was pancolitis in over five and left-sided in two, histology-confirmed. Study findings and constraints: All ulcerative colitis patients, but no controls, carried a couple of rectal clonotypes. Acute severe colitis showed lower rectal diversity from clonal expansions. Repertoires came from total lymphocyte DNA, not specific subsets.

On this clone: Antigen specificity is unknown.

Using immunoSEQ multiplex PCR, the repertoire was profiled, and TCRdb retains in-frame clones only, with some absent. The sample yields some 50,000 clones, about 79% seen once. Trimming stripped 2 bases from V and 5 bases from J, with 16 bases between. Germline CDR1 is SGHAT and CDR2 is FQNNGV. This CDR3 is built from 15 residues. Rectal tissue came from one to two pinch biopsies taken at colonoscopy. This TCR was sampled from a girl aged 10 to 17 with moderate ulcerative colitis. What was sequenced was gut tissue. This chain joins TRBV11-2 and TRBJ2-7; TRBD1 is a possible D gene (5 bases). The CDR3 DNA reads as TGTGCCAGCAGCTTAATTGCGTCAGGGAACCACGAGCAGTACTTC. Amino acids: CASSLIASGNHEQYF.